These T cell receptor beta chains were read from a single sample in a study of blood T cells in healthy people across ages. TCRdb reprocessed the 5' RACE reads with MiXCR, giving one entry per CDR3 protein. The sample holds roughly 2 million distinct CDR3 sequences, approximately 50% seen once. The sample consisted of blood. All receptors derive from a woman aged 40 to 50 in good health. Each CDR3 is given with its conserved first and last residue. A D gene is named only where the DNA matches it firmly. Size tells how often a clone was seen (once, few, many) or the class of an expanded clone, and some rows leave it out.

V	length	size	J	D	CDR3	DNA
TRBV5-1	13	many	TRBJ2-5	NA	CASSFSRGETQYF	TGCGCCAGCAGCTTTTCCAGGGGAGAGACCCAGTACTTC
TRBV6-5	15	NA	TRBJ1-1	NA	CASSFLGEGGTEAFF	TGTGCCAGCAGTTTTCTTGGTGAGGGGGGCACTGAAGCTTTCTTT
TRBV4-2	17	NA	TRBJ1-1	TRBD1	CASSQDRGTALVAEAFF	TGTGCCAGCAGCCAAGATCGGGGGACAGCTTTGGTCGCTGAAGCTTTCTTT
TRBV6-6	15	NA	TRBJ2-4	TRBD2	CASSSRLAEGNIQYF	TGTGCCAGCAGTTCCAGACTAGCGGAGGGAAACATTCAGTACTTC
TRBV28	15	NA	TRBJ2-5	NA	CASTLGLAGSGTQYF	TGTGCCAGCACCTTGGGGCTAGCAGGTTCCGGGACCCAGTACTTC
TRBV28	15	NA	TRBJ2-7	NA	CASSSPGLSSYEQYF	TGTGCCAGCAGTTCTCCCGGGCTGTCCTCCTACGAGCAGTACTTC
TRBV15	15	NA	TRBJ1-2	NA	CATSRGLGGDYGYTF	TGTGCCACCAGCAGAGGGCTGGGGGGCGACTATGGCTACACCTTC
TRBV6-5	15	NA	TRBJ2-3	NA	CASSPIVKGRDTQYF	TGTGCCAGCAGCCCCATCGTTAAGGGTAGGGATACGCAGTATTTT
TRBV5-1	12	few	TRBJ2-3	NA	CASSYDRDTQYF	TGCGCCAGCAGCTATGACAGAGATACGCAGTATTTT
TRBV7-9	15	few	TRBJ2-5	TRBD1	CASSSTTGGRETQYF	TGTGCCAGCAGCTCAACAACAGGGGGCCGGGAGACCCAGTACTTC
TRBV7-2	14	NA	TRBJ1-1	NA	CASSPIGGWAEAFF	TGTGCCAGTAGCCCAATCGGGGGGTGGGCTGAAGCTTTCTTT
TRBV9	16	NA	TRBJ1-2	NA	CASSSGGGTWAYGYTF	TGTGCCAGCAGCTCTGGGGGTGGCACGTGGGCCTATGGCTACACCTTC
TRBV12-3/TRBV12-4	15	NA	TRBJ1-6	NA	CASSFGTPINSPLHF	TGTGCCAGCAGTTTCGGGACGCCTATTAATTCACCCCTCCACTTT
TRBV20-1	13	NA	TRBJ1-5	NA	CSARSGTDQPQHF	TGCAGTGCTAGGTCAGGTACAGATCAGCCCCAGCATTTT
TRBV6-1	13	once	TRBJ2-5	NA	CASSVIDLNEQYF	TGTGCCAGCAGTGTCATCGATCTCAATGAGCAGTACTTC
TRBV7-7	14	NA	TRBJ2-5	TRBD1	CASSATGFQETQYF	TGTGCTAGCAGCGCGACAGGGTTCCAAGAGACCCAGTACTTC
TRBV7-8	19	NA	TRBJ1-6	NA	CASSLTDLGRGSYNSPLHF	TGTGCCAGCAGCTTGACAGACCTAGGACGCGGCTCCTATAATTCACCCCTCCACTTT
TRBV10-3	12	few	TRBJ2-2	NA	CAITDLTGELFF	TGTGCCATCACCGATCTAACCGGGGAGCTGTTTTTT
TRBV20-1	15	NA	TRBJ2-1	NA	CSARGVIPSYNEQFF	TGCAGTGCTAGAGGGGTCATTCCCTCCTACAATGAGCAGTTCTTC
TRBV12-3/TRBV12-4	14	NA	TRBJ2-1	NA	CASSPGHPRDEQFF	TGTGCCAGCAGCCCGGGACATCCTAGGGATGAGCAGTTCTTC
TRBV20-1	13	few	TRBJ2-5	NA	CSASRRIGETQYF	TGCAGTGCTAGCCGACGGATCGGGGAGACCCAGTACTTC
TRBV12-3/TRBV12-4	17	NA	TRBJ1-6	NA	CASRDSQGVYYNSPLHF	TGTGCCAGCAGAGACTCACAGGGTGTCTACTATAATTCACCCCTCCACTTT
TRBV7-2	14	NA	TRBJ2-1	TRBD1	CASILGQGNNEQFF	TGTGCCAGCATACTGGGACAGGGCAACAATGAGCAGTTCTTC
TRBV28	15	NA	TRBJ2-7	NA	CASSRRKDRLYEQYF	TGTGCCAGCAGCCGCCGAAAGGACCGACTCTACGAGCAGTACTTC
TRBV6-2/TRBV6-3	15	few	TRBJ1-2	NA	CASSTSGEINYGYTF	TGTGCCAGCAGTACCTCCGGGGAAATTAACTATGGCTACACCTTC
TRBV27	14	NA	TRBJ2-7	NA	CASSLSPEAYEQYF	TGTGCCAGCAGTTTATCGCCGGAAGCCTACGAGCAGTACTTC
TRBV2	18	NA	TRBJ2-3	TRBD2	CASSGGGSPAGGRDTQYF	TGTGCCAGCAGTGGTGGGGGCTCTCCAGCGGGGGGGCGCGATACGCAGTATTTT
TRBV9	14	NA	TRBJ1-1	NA	CASSVDGGKTEAFF	TGTGCCAGCAGCGTAGATGGGGGGAAGACTGAAGCTTTCTTT
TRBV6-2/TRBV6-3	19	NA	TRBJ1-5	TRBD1	CASNRGLTGANPYDQPQHF	TGTGCCAGCAATCGGGGTCTGACAGGGGCGAATCCCTACGATCAGCCCCAGCATTTT